This T cell receptor beta chain emerged from a study of blood T cell repertoires in COVID-19. The overall study: Specimens from acute and convalescent COVID-19 originated in the United States, Italy and Spain. PBMCs, B-cell-depleted T cells, or T cells provided the cDNA or gDNA that made up the material.

The protocol was immunoSEQ multiplex PCR, while the TCRdb copy is restricted to in-frame clones and leaves out a portion. This table holds about 170,000 clones, roughly four fifths found once. CDR3 length: 10 residues. CDR1 is SQVTM and CDR2 is ANQGSEA in the germline V gene. The source is a man in his 70s with active or convalescent COVID-19. Sequenced input: peripheral blood. This chain joins TRBV29-1 and TRBJ2-3, with D tentatively TRBD1 (6 bases). CDR3 residues: CGGGTDTQYF. The DNA for the CDR3 is TGCGGGGGCGGCACAGATACGCAGTATTTT.